This TCR beta chain was recovered during a study of blood T cells in healthy people across ages. The use of a sample-barcoded 5' primer and a J-beta primer mix characterized a second PCR of 7 to 11 cycles. TCRdb ran MiXCR on the 5' RACE reads and lists one entry per CDR3 protein. The data show over 1,500,000 distinct CDR3 sequences, 35% to 50% seen once. The V gene's germline CDR1 is DFQATT and CDR2 SNEGSKA (reference sequence). The germline V and J ends were trimmed by 0 bases and 2 bases, with 18 bases remaining between them. The CDR3 covers 17 residues. This clonotype was sampled from a human donor in good health. Material: blood. This chain uses TRBV20-1 with TRBJ2-3; weak D call: TRBD1 (6 bases). Written as DNA, the CDR3 is TGCAGTGCTAGAGATATGAGAAGGGGGAGTGCCACAGATACGCAGTATTTT. Translation gives CSARDMRRGSATDTQYF.